This T cell receptor (beta chain) was identified during a study of CXCR3-negative and CXCR3-positive naive CD8 T cells. The study's findings and limits: TRB CDR3 hydrophobicity was greater in CXCR3-positive naive cells than in CXCR3-negative naive cells. Whereas memory cells differed, naive CXCR3-negative and CXCR3-positive cells shared similar TRBV-TRBJ usage. Researchers report CXCR3 expression partially decreased after cryopreservation, with fresh PBMCs used in most assays. Diversity in memory CD8+ cells fell much lower than the comparably high levels seen in both naive subsets.

About this clonotype: Its specificity is unknown.

The CDR3 totals 15 residues. Germline V gene data show CDR1 as SGHVS and CDR2 as FQNEAQ. The TRB libraries of cDNA were built by UMI-labeled 5' RACE. TCRdb re-called the 5' RACE reads and gives one entry per CDR3 protein, without DNA. The listing records some 130,000 distinct CDR3 sequences. Input material: naive CXCR3- CD8+ T cells from blood. Subset here: CD45RO-CCR7+CD27+CD95- naive CD8+ T cells lacking CXCR3 (TNR3-). This sequence joins TRBV7-8 and TRBJ1-2; TCRdb picks TRBD1, but there is no DNA to check that call. The source of this sequence is a human donor in good health. Some clones in this sample may be carry-over from other donors' samples. The CDR3 sequence is CASSKRTELDYGYTF.